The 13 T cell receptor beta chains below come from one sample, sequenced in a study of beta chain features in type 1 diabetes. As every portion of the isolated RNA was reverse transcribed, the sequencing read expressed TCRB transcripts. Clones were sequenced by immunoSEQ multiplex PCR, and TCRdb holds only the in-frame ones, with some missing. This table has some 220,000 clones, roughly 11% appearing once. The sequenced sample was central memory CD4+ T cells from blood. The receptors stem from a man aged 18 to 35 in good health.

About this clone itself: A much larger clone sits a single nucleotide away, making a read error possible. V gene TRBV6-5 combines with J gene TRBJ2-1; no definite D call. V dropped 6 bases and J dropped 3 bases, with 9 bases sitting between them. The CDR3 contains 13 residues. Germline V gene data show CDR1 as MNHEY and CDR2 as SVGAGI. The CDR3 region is CASSLTDYNEQFF. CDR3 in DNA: TGTGCCAGCAGCCTAACAGACTACAATGAGCAGTTCTTC.

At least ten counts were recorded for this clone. CDR3 in amino acids: CASRGRENGDTQYF. The CDR3 DNA reads as TGTGCCAGCAGAGGGCGGGAGAACGGAGATACGCAGTATTTT. The chain is built from TRBV5-4 and TRBJ2-3, with 7 bases fitting TRBD2. Looked up from germline, CDR1 is SGHNT and CDR2 is YYREEE (reference sequence). There are 14 residues in the CDR3. The junction had 8 bases not matched to a gene; V was cut back by 5 bases and J by 5 bases.

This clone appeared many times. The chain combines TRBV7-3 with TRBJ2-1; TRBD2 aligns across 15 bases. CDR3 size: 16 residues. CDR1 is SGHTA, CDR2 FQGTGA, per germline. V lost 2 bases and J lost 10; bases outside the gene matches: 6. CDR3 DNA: TGTGCCAGCAGCTTAGAAGGACTAGCGGGAGGGAAGGAGCAGTTCTTC. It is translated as CASSLEGLAGGKEQFF.

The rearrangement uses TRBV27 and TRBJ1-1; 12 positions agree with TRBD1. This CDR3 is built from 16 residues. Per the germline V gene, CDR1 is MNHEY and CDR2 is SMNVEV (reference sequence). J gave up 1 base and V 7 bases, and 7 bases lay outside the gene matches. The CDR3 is CASNFRDRGPNTEAFF. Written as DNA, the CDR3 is TGTGCCAGCAACTTCCGGGACAGGGGGCCGAACACTGAAGCTTTCTTT.

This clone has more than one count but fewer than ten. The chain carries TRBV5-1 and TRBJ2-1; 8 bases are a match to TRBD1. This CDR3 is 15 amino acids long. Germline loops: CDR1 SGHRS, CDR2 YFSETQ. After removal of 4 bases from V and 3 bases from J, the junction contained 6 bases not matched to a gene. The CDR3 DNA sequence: TGCGCCAGCAGCCCCACGGGACAGGACTACAATGAGCAGTTCTTC. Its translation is CASSPTGQDYNEQFF.

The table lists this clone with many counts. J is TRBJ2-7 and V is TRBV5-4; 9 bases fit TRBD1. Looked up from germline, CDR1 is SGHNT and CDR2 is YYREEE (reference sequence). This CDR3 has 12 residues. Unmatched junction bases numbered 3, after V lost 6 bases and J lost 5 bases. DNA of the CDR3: TGTGCCAGCACTCGGACAGGGGACGAGCAGTACTTC. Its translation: CASTRTGDEQYF.

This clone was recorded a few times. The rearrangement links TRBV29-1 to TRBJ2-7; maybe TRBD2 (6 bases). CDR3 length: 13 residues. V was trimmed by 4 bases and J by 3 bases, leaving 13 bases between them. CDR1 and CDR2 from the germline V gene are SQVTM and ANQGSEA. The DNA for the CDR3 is TGCAGCGTTGGGGGGAGGTGGGGCTACGAGCAGTACTTC. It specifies CSVGGRWGYEQYF.

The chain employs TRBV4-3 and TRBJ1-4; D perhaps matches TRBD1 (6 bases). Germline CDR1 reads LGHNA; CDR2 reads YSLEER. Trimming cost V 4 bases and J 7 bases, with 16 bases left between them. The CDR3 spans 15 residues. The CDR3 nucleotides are TGCGCCAGCAGCCCCAGCAGGGGCGGGGGTGAAAAACTGTTTTTT. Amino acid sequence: CASSPSRGGGEKLFF.

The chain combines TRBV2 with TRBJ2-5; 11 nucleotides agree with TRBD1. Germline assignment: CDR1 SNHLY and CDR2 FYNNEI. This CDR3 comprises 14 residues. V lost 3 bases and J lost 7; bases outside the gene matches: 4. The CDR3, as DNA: TGTGCCAGCAGTGAGGACAGGGGGCTTGGGACCCAGTACTTC. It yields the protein CASSEDRGLGTQYF.

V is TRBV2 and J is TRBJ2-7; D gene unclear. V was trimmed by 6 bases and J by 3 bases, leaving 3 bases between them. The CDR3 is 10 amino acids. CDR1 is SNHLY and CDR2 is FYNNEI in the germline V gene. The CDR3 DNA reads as TGTGCCAGCAGAAACTACGAGCAGTACTTC. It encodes CASRNYEQYF. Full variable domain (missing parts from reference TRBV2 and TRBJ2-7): EPEVTQTPSHQVTQMGQEVILRCVPISNHLYFYWYRQILGQKVEFLVSFYNNEISEKSEIFDDQFSVERPDGSNFTLKIRSTKLEDSAMYFCASRNYEQYFGPGTRLTVT.

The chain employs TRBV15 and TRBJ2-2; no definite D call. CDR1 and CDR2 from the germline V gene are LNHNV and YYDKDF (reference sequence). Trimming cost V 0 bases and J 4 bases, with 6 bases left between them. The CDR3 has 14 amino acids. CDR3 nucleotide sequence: TGTGCCACCAGCAGAGACCCCACCACCGGGGAGCTGTTTTTT. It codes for CATSRDPTTGELFF. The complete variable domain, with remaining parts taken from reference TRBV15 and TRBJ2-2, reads DAMVIQNPRYQVTQFGKPVTLSCSQTLNHNVMYWYQQKSSQAPKLLFHYYDKDFNNEADTPDNFQSRRPNTSFCFLDIRSPGLGDTAMYLCATSRDPTTGELFFGEGSRLTVL.

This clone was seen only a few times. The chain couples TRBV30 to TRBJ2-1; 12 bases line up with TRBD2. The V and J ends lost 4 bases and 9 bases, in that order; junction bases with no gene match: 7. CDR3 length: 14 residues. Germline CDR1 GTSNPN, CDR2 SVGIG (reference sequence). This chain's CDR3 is CAWTSGRAAAEQFF. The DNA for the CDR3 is TGTGCCTGGACTAGCGGGAGGGCCGCGGCTGAGCAGTTCTTC.

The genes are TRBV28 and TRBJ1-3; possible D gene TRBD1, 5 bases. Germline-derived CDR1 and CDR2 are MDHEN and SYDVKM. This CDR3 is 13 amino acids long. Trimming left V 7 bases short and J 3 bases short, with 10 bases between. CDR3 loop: CASNLGGGNTIYF. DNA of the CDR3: TGTGCCAGCAACCTTGGGGGTGGAAACACCATATATTTT.